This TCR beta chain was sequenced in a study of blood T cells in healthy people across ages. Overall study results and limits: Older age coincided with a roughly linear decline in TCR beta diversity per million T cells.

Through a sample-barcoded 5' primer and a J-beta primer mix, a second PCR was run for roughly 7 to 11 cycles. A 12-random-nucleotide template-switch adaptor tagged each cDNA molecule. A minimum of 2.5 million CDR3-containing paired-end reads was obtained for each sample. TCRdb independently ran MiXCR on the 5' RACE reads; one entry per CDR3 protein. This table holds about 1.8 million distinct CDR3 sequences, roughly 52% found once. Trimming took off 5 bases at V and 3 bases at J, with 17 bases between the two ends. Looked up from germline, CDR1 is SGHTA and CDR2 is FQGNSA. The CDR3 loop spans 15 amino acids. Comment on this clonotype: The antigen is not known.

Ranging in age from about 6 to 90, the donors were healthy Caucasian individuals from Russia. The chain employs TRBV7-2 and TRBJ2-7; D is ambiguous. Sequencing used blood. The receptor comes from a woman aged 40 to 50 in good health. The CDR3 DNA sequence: TGTGCCAGCAGCCCCCGTTCCTCGACCCACTACGAGCAGTACTTC. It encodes CASSPRSSTHYEQYF.